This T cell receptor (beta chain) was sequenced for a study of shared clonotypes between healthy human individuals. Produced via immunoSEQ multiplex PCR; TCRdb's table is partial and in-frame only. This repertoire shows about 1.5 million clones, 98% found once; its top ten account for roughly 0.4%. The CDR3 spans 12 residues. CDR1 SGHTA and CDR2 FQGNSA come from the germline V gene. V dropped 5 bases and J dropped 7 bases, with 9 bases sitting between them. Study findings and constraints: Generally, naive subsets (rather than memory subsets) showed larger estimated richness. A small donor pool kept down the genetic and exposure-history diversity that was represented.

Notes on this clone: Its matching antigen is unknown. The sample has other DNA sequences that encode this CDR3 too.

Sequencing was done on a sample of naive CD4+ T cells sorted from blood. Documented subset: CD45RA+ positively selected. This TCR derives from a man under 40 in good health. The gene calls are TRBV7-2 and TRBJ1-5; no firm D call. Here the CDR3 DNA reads TGTGCCAGCAGCCCGGACCTGCAGCCCCAGCATTTT. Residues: CASSPDLQPQHF.